This TCR beta chain comes out of a study of T cells after yellow fever vaccination. For the study at large: Preparation of fractions with low cell numbers was performed using SMART-Seq v4 Ultra Low Input.

TCRdb recomputed calls from the 5' RACE reads with MiXCR, one row per CDR3 protein. The table has 350,000 to 550,000 distinct CDR3 sequences, 15% to 20% seen once. Sequenced here: PBMCs, sampled before the yellow fever booster vaccination. The TCR comes from a young man who received the YFV17D yellow fever vaccine.

The CDR3 bases are TGTGCCAGCTCCCCAGGGGTACCGAACACTGAAGCTTTCTTT. As protein: CASSPGVPNTEAFF. This rearrangement joins TRBV18 to TRBJ1-1; D perhaps matches TRBD1 (6 bases). With 6 bases removed from V and 1 base from J, the gap between germline ends came to 12 bases. The CDR3 length is 14 residues. Germline CDR1 reads KGHSH; CDR2 reads LQKENI.